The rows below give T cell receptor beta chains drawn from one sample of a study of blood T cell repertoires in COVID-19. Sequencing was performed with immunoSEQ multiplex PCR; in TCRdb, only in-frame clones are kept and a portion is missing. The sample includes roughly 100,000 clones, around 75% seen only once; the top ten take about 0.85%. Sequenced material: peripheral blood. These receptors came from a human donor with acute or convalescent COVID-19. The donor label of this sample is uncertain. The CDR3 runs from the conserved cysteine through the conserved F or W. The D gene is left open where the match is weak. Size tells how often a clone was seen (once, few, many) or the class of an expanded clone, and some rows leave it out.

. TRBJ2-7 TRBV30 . TGTGCCTGGAGTTCGGACACCAACTCCTACGAGCAGTACTTC CAWSSDTNSYEQYF
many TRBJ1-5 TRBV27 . TGTGCCACCCCTAACAGGGATAATCAGCCCCAGCATTTT CATPNRDNQPQHF
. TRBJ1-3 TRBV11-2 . TGTGCCAGCAGCTTAGATTGGGCAGCTGGAAACACCATATATTTT CASSLDWAAGNTIYF
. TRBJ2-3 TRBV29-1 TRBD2 TGCAGCGTACCTGGGACTAGCGGGGGGGCGGGCACAGATACGCAGTATTTT CSVPGTSGGAGTDTQYF
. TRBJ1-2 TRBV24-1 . TGTGCCACCAGTGATGGGGGCAGGCGTAACTATGGCTACACCTTC CATSDGGRRNYGYTF
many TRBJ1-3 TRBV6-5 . TGTGCCAGCGACCGACAGGCCTCTGGAAACACCATATATTTT CASDRQASGNTIYF
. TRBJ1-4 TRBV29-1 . TGCAGCGTTGGAGGAACAGGTGAAAAACTGTTTTTT CSVGGTGEKLFF
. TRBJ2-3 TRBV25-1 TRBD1 TGTGCCAGCAGTGAATACAGGGGGCGCGTAGATACGCAGTATTTT CASSEYRGRVDTQYF
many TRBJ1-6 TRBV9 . TGTGCCAGCAGCGTCGCAGGGTCGGCGCAATCACCCCTCCACTTT CASSVAGSAQSPLHF
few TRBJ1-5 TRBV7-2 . TGTGCCAGCAGCTTAGCCCCCTATAGCAATCAGCCCCAGCATTTT CASSLAPYSNQPQHF
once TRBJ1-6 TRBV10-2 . TGCGCCAGCAGTGACTGGCGGGAGTCACCCCTCCACTTT CASSDWRESPLHF
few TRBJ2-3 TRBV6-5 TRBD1 TGTGCCAGCAGCCACAGGGGTACCGCCACAGATACGCAGTATTTT CASSHRGTATDTQYF
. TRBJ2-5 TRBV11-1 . TGTGCCAGCAGCGTAAACAGGGCCGAGACCCAGTACTTC CASSVNRAETQYF
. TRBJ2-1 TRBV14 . TGTGCCAGCAGCACAAGCTGGGGGCTGCTATCCTACAATGAGCAGTTCTTC CASSTSWGLLSYNEQFF
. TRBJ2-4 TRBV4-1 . TGCGCCAGCAGCCATGGATCCGACAGGAGAAACATTCAGTACTTC CASSHGSDRRNIQYF
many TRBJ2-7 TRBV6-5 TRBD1 TGTGCCAGCAGCACCGGGACAGGGATCGAGCAGTACTTC CASSTGTGIEQYF
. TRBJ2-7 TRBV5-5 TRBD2 TGTGCCAGCAGCCAGGGACTAGCGGGGGCGTTCGAGCAGTACTTC CASSQGLAGAFEQYF
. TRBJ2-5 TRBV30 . TGTGCCTGGAGTGGAGACCTGTGGAGGGGGACCCAGTACTTC CAWSGDLWRGTQYF
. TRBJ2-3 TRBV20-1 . TGCAGTGCTAGTTTACAAACAGATACGCAGTATTTT CSASLQTDTQYF
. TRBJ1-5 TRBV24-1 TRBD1 TGTGCCACCAGTGAGGCAGGGACAGGGTTTGGCAATCAGCCCCAGCATTTT CATSEAGTGFGNQPQHF
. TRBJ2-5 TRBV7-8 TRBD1 TGTGCCAGCAGCTTAGTGGGACAGGGGGTCCAAGAGACCCAGTACTTC CASSLVGQGVQETQYF
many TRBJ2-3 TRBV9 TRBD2 TGTGCCAGCAGCGTAGCGACTAGCGGGGGGGCTAGCACAGATACGCAGTATTTT CASSVATSGGASTDTQYF
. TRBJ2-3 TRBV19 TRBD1 TGTGCCAGTAGCAACCCCGGGACAGGGCCGGATACGCAGTATTTT CASSNPGTGPDTQYF
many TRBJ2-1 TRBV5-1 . TGCGCCAGCAGCTTGAGGGGGGGCAGTACGGATGAGCAGTTCTTC CASSLRGGSTDEQFF
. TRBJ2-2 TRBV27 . TGTGCCAGCAATCTACAGGGAACCGGGGAGCTGTTTTTT CASNLQGTGELFF
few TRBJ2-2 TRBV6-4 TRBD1 TGTGCCAGCAGTGACTGGGACAGGGGGCGCACCGGGGAGCTGTTTTTT CASSDWDRGRTGELFF
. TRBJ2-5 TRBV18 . TGTGCCAGCTCACCACTGACAGGTTCCCAAGAGACCCAGTACTTC CASSPLTGSQETQYF
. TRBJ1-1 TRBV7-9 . TGTGCCAGCAGCCCGGGACACGAGAACACTGAAGCTTTCTTT CASSPGHENTEAFF
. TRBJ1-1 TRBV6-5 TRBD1 TGTGCCAGCAGTTTAGCGGGACAGGGTAACACTGAAGCTTTCTTT CASSLAGQGNTEAFF
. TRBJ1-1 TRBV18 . TGTGCCAGCTCATCAGGGTTCCTGGGCACTGAAGCTTTCTTT CASSSGFLGTEAFF
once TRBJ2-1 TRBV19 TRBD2 TGTGCCAGTAGTAATTTAGCGGGGGGGAAGAATGAGCAGTTCTTC CASSNLAGGKNEQFF
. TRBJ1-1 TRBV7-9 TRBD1 TGTGCCAGCAGACCAGGGACAGGGGCGAACACTGAAGCTTTCTTT CASRPGTGANTEAFF
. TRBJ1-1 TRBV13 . TGTGCCAGCACCGGGGCAGCGGGGACTGAAGCTTTCTTT CASTGAAGTEAFF
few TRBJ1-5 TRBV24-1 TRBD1 TGTGCCACCAGTAGGACAGGTAATCAGCCCCAGCATTTT CATSRTGNQPQHF
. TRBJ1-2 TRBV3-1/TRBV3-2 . TGTGCCAGCAGCCAAGGTCGTGAGGCCTATGGCTACACCTTC CASSQGREAYGYTF
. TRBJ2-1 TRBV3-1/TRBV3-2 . TGTGCCAGCAGCCAAGATTGGGGGGGGCTTAATGAGCAGTTCTTC CASSQDWGGLNEQFF